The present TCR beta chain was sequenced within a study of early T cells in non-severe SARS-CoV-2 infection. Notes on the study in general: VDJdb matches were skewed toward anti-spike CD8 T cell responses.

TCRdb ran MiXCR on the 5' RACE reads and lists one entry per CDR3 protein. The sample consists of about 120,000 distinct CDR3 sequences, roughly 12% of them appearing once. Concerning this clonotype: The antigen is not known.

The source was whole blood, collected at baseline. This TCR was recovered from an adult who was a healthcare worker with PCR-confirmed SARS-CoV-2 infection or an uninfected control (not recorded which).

CDR3 coding DNA: TGTGCCAGCAGCTTGGGGCCAGGGCGGAACACTGAAGCTTTCTTT. Translated, it gives CASSLGPGRNTEAFF. The chain recombines TRBV5-5 with TRBJ1-1, with D perhaps TRBD1 (5 bases). Germline V gene lookup returns CDR1 SGHKS and CDR2 YYEKEE (reference sequence). Trimming cost V 0 bases and J 1 base, with 10 bases left between them. The length of the CDR3 is 15 residues.